These 9 T cell receptor beta chains share one sample of origin, sequenced in a study of blood T cell repertoires in COVID-19 (dated by TCRdb to about 2020). Library creation used the immunoSEQ multiplex PCR assay. Here the immuneACCESS table is served through TCRdb, limited to in-frame sequences with V and J called. Missing clones are a known gap in these copies; in checked studies unresolved V genes cover under half, and the rest lacks a known reason. For this sample the table gives around 140,000 clones, of which under 90% were detected only once. The ten largest clonotypes hold about 8.4% of the sample. The source material was peripheral blood. These receptors were obtained from a woman aged 55-69 years with active or convalescent COVID-19.

This clone is a singleton in its sample. This chain joins TRBV2 and TRBJ1-1; tentative D call: TRBD1 (6 bases). Germline loops: CDR1 SNHLY, CDR2 FYNNEI. The CDR3 runs to 15 residues. Trimming took off 4 bases at V and 4 bases at J, with 16 bases between the two ends. The chain's CDR3 is CASSVWQGMSTEAFF. The CDR3, as DNA: TGTGCCAGCAGTGTCTGGCAGGGGATGAGCACTGAAGCTTTCTTT.

This chain joins TRBV27 and TRBJ1-5; D call uncertain. The ends were cut back, 2 bases at V and 0 bases at J, with 5 bases in the middle. The CDR3 spans 14 residues. Per germline, CDR1 MNHEY and CDR2 SMNVEV (reference sequence). The CDR3 DNA follows: TGTGCCAGCAGTTTACAGAATAGCAATCAGCCCCAGCATTTT. This encodes CASSLQNSNQPQHF.

The chain joins TRBV4-3 to TRBJ2-3; D not certain. V shed 0 bases and J shed 3 bases, with 7 bases lying between them. The CDR3 runs 14 residues. Germline V gives CDR1 LGHNA, CDR2 YSLEER. CDR3 in amino acids: CASSQDTATDTQYF. The CDR3 DNA reads TGCGCCAGCAGCCAAGATACCGCGACAGATACGCAGTATTTT.

This clone was observed once. The chain couples TRBV28 to TRBJ1-2, with no clear D. This CDR3 region has 14 residues. Germline CDR1 and CDR2: MDHEN and SYDVKM. Trimming took 3 bases from V and 8 from J, leaving 16 bases between them. CDR3: CASSFFPSSTGYTF. DNA of the CDR3: TGTGCCAGCAGTTTTTTCCCATCCTCTACGGGCTACACCTTC.

The chain combines TRBV27 with TRBJ2-1; 8 positions agree with TRBD2. Per germline, CDR1 MNHEY and CDR2 SMNVEV (reference sequence). The CDR3 totals 15 residues. Germline trimming cut 1 base from V and 4 bases from J; bases unmatched to any gene: 3. The CDR3 DNA sequence: TGTGCCAGCAGTTTATTGCGGGAGGTTTACAATGAGCAGTTCTTC. Protein: CASSLLREVYNEQFF.

This clone showed up just a few times. This chain joins TRBV15 and TRBJ1-1; the D gene is possibly TRBD1 (5 bases). V was shortened by 2 bases and J by 2 bases, with 9 bases between the two germline ends. This CDR3 has 14 residues. CDR1 is LNHNV and CDR2 is YYDKDF in the germline V gene (reference sequence). The CDR3 loop is CATSRPDSNTEAFF. Written as DNA, the CDR3 is TGTGCCACCAGCAGACCCGACAGTAACACTGAAGCTTTCTTT. Supplemented by reference TRBV15 and TRBJ1-1, the full variable domain reads DAMVIQNPRYQVTQFGKPVTLSCSQTLNHNVMYWYQQKSSQAPKLLFHYYDKDFNNEADTPDNFQSRRPNTSFCFLDIRSPGLGDTAMYLCATSRPDSNTEAFFGQGTRLTVV.

The chain uses TRBV6-1 and TRBJ1-5; 7 nucleotides match TRBD1. The junction had 7 bases not matched to a gene; V was cut back by 4 bases and J by 1 base. CDR3 size: 16 residues. The germline CDR1 and CDR2 sequences are MNHNS and SASEGT. The CDR3 bases are TGTGCCAGCAGTGGACAAAACAGGGGCAGCAATCAGCCCCAGCATTTT. Encoded protein: CASSGQNRGSNQPQHF.

This clone appeared a few times. As DNA, the CDR3 is TGTGCCAGCAGCCCCCGTGTACAGGGAGGGACAGATACGCAGTATTTT. Translated, it gives CASSPRVQGGTDTQYF. The V call is TRBV7-6, the J call TRBJ2-3, with D maybe TRBD2 (7 bases). From germline, CDR1 is SGHVS and CDR2 FNYEAQ. The CDR3 has 16 residues. Deletions cut 5 bases from V and 3 bases from J, with 18 bases between.

This clone came up once. The chain joins TRBV11-2 to TRBJ1-2, with 7 bases that match TRBD1. J lost 4 bases, V lost 5 bases, and 4 bases had no gene match. Germline-derived CDR1 and CDR2 are SGHAT and FQNNGV. CDR3 size: 13 residues. The CDR3 is CASSQGQIYGYTF. Here the CDR3 DNA reads TGTGCCAGCAGCCAGGGACAGATCTATGGCTACACCTTC.